Sequencing of this TCR beta chain was carried out in a study of shared clonotypes between healthy human individuals. Note on this clone: What it binds is unknown.

Adults of Caucasian background living in Nashville, Tennessee made up all donors. Whole-study findings and limits: Generally, naive subsets came out with larger estimated richness than memory subsets. Some naive CD4 clonotypes, roughly 4.5%, turned up in common across four donors.

TCRdb's table, derived via immunoSEQ multiplex PCR, lists solely in-frame clones and lacks some. The sample has 400,000 to 600,000 clones; 90% to 96% are singletons. This CDR3 contains 14 residues. Germline CDR1 is MDHEN and CDR2 is SYDVKM. Trimming took 6 bases from V and 4 from J, leaving 15 bases between them. The origin of this receptor is a woman aged 25 to 39 in good health. This chain connects TRBV28 to TRBJ1-2; D is ambiguous. The sample consisted of naive CD4+ T cells sorted from blood. Subset meaning: CD45RA+ positively selected. The CDR3 protein is CASSPETLVYGYTF. Here the CDR3 DNA reads TGTGCCAGCAGCCCCGAGACATTGGTCTATGGCTACACCTTC.